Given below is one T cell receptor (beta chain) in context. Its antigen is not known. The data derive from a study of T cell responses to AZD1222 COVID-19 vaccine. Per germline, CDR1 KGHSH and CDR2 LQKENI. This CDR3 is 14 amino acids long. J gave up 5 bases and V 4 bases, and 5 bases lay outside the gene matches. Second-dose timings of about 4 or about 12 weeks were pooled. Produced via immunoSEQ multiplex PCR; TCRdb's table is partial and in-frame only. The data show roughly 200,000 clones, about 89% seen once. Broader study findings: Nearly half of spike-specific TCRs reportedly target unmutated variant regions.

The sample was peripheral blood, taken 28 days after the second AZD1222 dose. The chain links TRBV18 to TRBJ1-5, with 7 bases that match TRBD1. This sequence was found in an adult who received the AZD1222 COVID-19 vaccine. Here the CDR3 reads CASSRDRAHQPQHF. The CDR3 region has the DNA TGTGCCAGCTCACGCGACAGGGCTCATCAGCCCCAGCATTTT.